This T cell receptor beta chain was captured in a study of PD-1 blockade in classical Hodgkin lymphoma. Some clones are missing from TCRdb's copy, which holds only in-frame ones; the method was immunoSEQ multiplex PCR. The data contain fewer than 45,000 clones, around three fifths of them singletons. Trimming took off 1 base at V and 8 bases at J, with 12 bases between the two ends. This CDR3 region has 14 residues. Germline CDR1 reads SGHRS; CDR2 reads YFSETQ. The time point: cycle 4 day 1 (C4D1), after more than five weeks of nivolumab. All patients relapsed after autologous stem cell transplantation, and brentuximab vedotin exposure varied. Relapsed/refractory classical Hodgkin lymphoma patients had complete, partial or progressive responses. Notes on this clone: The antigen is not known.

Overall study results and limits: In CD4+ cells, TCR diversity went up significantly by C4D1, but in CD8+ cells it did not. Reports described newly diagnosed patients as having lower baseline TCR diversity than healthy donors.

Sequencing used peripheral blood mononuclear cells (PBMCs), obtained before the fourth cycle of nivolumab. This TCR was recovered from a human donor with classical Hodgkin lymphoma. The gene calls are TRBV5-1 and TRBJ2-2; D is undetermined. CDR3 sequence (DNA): TGCGCCAGCAGCTTGTCCCAGGCACCGGGGGAGCTGTTTTTT. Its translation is CASSLSQAPGELFF.